Presented here are 9 T cell receptor beta chains from one specimen sequenced in a study of T cell responses to AZD1222 COVID-19 vaccine. Assay: immunoSEQ multiplex PCR; the TCRdb copy retains only in-frame clones and omits some. The top ten clones hold roughly 44% of a sample with more than 100,000 clones, 91% of them seen once. The source material was peripheral blood, sampled on day 0 of AZD1222 vaccination. The source is an adult in good health.

This rearrangement joins TRBV19 to TRBJ2-7; TRBD2 might be the D (6 bases). From germline, CDR1 is LNHDA and CDR2 SQIVND (reference sequence). The CDR3 runs to 15 residues. The germline V and J ends were trimmed by 6 bases and 6 bases, with 21 bases remaining between them. The CDR3 DNA reads as TGTGCCAGTAGAACCTCCCCGACTAGTCTCTCCGAGCAGTACTTC. Encoded protein: CASRTSPTSLSEQYF.

For the CDR3, the DNA is TGTGCCAGCAGTTCTGGCCCCTGGGCAGATACGCAGTATTTT. Amino acids: CASSSGPWADTQYF. The rearrangement uses TRBV27 and TRBJ2-3; D gene ambiguous. This CDR3 has 14 residues. V shed 4 bases and J shed 4 bases, with 12 bases lying between them. Germline CDR1 MNHEY, CDR2 SMNVEV (reference sequence).

This clone showed up just a few times. CDR3 in amino acids: CASRPSHRGTEAFF. The DNA for the CDR3 is TGTGCCAGCAGGCCCAGTCATCGGGGCACTGAAGCTTTCTTT. The chain recombines TRBV28 with TRBJ1-1; D is unclear. This CDR3 spans 14 amino acids. Trimming took off 6 bases at V and 4 bases at J, with 15 bases between the two ends. Germline V gene lookup returns CDR1 MDHEN and CDR2 SYDVKM. Full variable domain (missing parts from reference TRBV28 and TRBJ1-1): DVKVTQSSRYLVKRTGEKVFLECVQDMDHENMFWYRQDPGLGLRLIYFSYDVKMKEKGDIPEGYSVSREKKERFSLILESASTNQTSMYLCASRPSHRGTEAFFGQGTRLTVV.

The rearrangement joins TRBV9 to TRBJ2-7; 12 nucleotides match TRBD2. Germline assignment: CDR1 SGDLS and CDR2 YYNGEE. CDR3 length: 16 residues. J gave up 5 bases and V 4 bases, and 10 bases lay outside the gene matches. As DNA, the CDR3 is TGTGCCAGCAGCCCCCAGACTAGCGGGAGTTCCAACGAGCAGTACTTC. It codes for CASSPQTSGSSNEQYF.

The gene calls are TRBV4-1 and TRBJ2-3; D not resolved. Trimming took off 3 bases at V and 3 bases at J, with 10 bases between the two ends. The CDR3 totals 14 residues. Germline values: CDR1 MGHRA, CDR2 YSYEKL. The CDR3 nucleotides are TGCGCCAGCAGCCACCCGGGTCGAACAGATACGCAGTATTTT. Translated, it gives CASSHPGRTDTQYF.

This chain connects TRBV7-2 to TRBJ2-3, with a possible D match to TRBD1 (5 bases). V was clipped by 2 bases and J by 8 bases, with 14 bases between them. This CDR3 is built from 14 residues. Germline V gene lookup returns CDR1 SGHTA and CDR2 FQGNSA. DNA for the CDR3: TGTGCCAGCAGCTTACAAGGGGCGGCAGGTACGCAGTATTTT. Translation: CASSLQGAAGTQYF. Supplemented by reference TRBV7-2 and TRBJ2-3, the full variable domain reads GAGVSQSPSNKVTEKGKDVELRCDPISGHTALYWYRQSLGQGLEFLIYFQGNSAPDKSGLPSDRFSAERTGGSVSTLTIQRTQQEDSAVYLCASSLQGAAGTQYFGPGTRLTVL.

The chain uses TRBV7-9 and TRBJ1-1; D gene ambiguous. The germline CDR1 and CDR2 sequences are SEHNR and FQNEAQ (reference sequence). The CDR3 totals 14 residues. Trimming removed 1 base from V and 3 bases from J, with 9 bases in between. The CDR3 coding sequence is TGTGCCAGCAGCTTAGGGCGAGCAGACACTGAAGCTTTCTTT. Amino acids: CASSLGRADTEAFF.

A word on this clone: The same CDR3 can be traced to other DNA sequences in this sample. J is TRBJ2-7 and V is TRBV12-3 or TRBV12-4; no firm D call. The V end lost 6 bases, the J end lost 2 bases, and 8 bases lay between the germline ends. The CDR3 runs 12 residues. The CDR3 coding sequence is TGTGCCAGCAGCGGACGTACCTACGAGCAGTACTTC. Residues: CASSGRTYEQYF.

CDR3 amino acids: CASSFGLAGAYEQFF. The CDR3 DNA sequence: TGTGCCAGCAGCTTCGGACTAGCGGGAGCATATGAGCAGTTCTTC. The V and J genes are TRBV11-3 and TRBJ2-1, with 13 positions matching TRBD2. Germline CDR1 is SGHNT and CDR2 is YENEEA. The CDR3 contains 15 residues. V shed 3 bases, J shed 8 bases, and the junction held 4 bases outside the gene matches.